These 18 T cell receptor beta chains came from one sample sequenced in a study of cytomegalovirus exposure and HLA in healthy donors (TCRdb year 2017). Receptors were amplified or captured by the immunoSEQ multiplex PCR assay. A mixture of 60 forward primers for TCR Vbeta segments and 13 reverse primers for TCR Jbeta segments was used in the multiplex PCR. Imported from immuneACCESS, the table was reduced by TCRdb to in-frame sequences with V and J called. These copies leave out some clones; in studies compared against another copy, an unresolved V gene accounts for under half, and the cause of the remainder is not known. Present in this sample are about 130,000 clones, 76% of which were seen just once. The ten biggest clones cover 3.1% of the sample. Sequencing input: PBMCs. The receptors stem from a man aged 35 to 55 in good health and CMV-seronegative.

This chain connects TRBV4-3 to TRBJ2-1; 10 nucleotides agree with TRBD2. V was clipped by 1 base and J by 3 bases; unmatched bases: 3. CDR1 is LGHNA and CDR2 is YSLEER in the germline V gene. The CDR3 has 16 amino acids. DNA for the CDR3: TGCGCCAGCAGCCAAGTCTGGACTAGCGGCTACAATGAGCAGTTCTTC. This codes for CASSQVWTSGYNEQFF.

The chain carries TRBV7-2 and TRBJ2-3, with 9 bases identical to TRBD2. The trim removed 4 bases at V and 7 bases at J, leaving 9 bases unmatched. CDR3 length equals 15 residues. Germline CDR1 is SGHTA and CDR2 is FQGNSA. DNA of the CDR3: TGTGCCAGCAGCTCGCGGGGGGGCCAACCACATACGCAGTATTTT. It specifies CASSSRGGQPHTQYF.

This clone was seen a few times. This specimen includes other DNA sequences encoding the same CDR3. The V call is TRBV5-1, the J call TRBJ2-5; 8 nucleotides agree with TRBD2. This CDR3 comprises 15 residues. V was clipped by 1 base and J by 4 bases; unmatched bases: 6. Germline assignment: CDR1 SGHRS and CDR2 YFSETQ. CDR3 sequence (DNA): TGCGCCAGCAGCTTGACTAGCGGAGAGGGAGAGACCCAGTACTTC. Translation gives CASSLTSGEGETQYF.

The chain has TRBV18 and TRBJ2-7; no clear D. The V gene lost 10 bases and the J gene lost 6 bases, with 16 bases spanning the gap. The germline V gene has CDR1 KGHSH and CDR2 LQKENI. CDR3 length equals 12 residues. CDR3 residues: CANSPQDGEQYF. The CDR3 DNA reads TGTGCCAACTCCCCCCAGGATGGCGAGCAGTACTTC.

The gene calls are TRBV7-3 and TRBJ2-1; 12 positions match TRBD2. Germline lookup yields CDR1 SGHTA and CDR2 FQGTGA. Trimming took 5 bases from V and 4 from J; bases not matched to a gene: 6. The CDR3 runs to 16 residues. The CDR3 loop is CASSRGLAGPYNEQFF. CDR3 nucleotides: TGTGCCAGCAGCCGCGGACTAGCGGGGCCATACAATGAGCAGTTCTTC. Full variable domain (remainder filled in from reference TRBV7-3 and TRBJ2-1): GAGVSQTPSNKVTEKGKYVELRCDPISGHTALYWYRQSLGQGPEFLIYFQGTGAADDSGLPNDRFFAVRPEGSVSTLKIQRTERGDSAVYLCASSRGLAGPYNEQFFGPGTRLTVL.

The rearrangement links TRBV10-3 to TRBJ2-1, with 14 bases lining up with TRBD2. The germline V gene has CDR1 ENHRY and CDR2 SYGVKD. The CDR3 length is 15 residues. V was clipped by 6 bases and J by 7 bases; unmatched bases: 5. CDR3 coding DNA: TGTGCCATCAGCTCCGGGACTAGCGGGGGTAATGAGCAGTTCTTC. This codes for CAISSGTSGGNEQFF.

The chain employs TRBV4-1 and TRBJ1-1, with 8 positions matching TRBD1. CDR3 size: 17 residues. Per germline, CDR1 MGHRA and CDR2 YSYEKL. V dropped 1 base and J dropped 1; count of bases not matched to a gene: 8. CDR3 amino acids: CASSQGDAGTGNTEAFF. The DNA for the CDR3 is TGCGCCAGCAGCCAAGGAGACGCTGGGACAGGGAACACTGAAGCTTTCTTT.

V gene TRBV9 combines with J gene TRBJ2-1; 16 bases line up with TRBD2. Germline CDR1 reads SGDLS; CDR2 reads YYNGEE. Trimming cost V 2 bases and J 7 bases; bases outside gene matches: 9. CDR3 size: 18 residues. CDR3 sequence: CASSVQGLAGGPGNEQFF. Written as DNA, the CDR3 is TGTGCCAGCAGCGTTCAGGGACTAGCGGGAGGGCCGGGGAATGAGCAGTTCTTC. The entire variable domain, with the rest obtained from reference TRBV9 and TRBJ2-1, is as follows: DSGVTQTPKHLITATGQRVTLRCSPRSGDLSVYWYQQSLDQGLQFLIQYYNGEERAKGNILERFSAQQFPDLHSELNLSSLELGDSALYFCASSVQGLAGGPGNEQFFGPGTRLTVL.

The V call is TRBV29-1, the J call TRBJ2-7; D gene uncertain. CDR3 size: 14 residues. Trimming cost V 1 base and J 3 bases, with 13 bases left between them. Looked up from germline, CDR1 is SQVTM and CDR2 is ANQGSEA. The CDR3 reads CSVEGPRGRYEQYF. The CDR3 DNA is TGCAGCGTTGAAGGTCCAAGAGGCCGCTACGAGCAGTACTTC.

The chain is built from TRBV7-9 and TRBJ2-7; D unclear. V was shortened by 5 bases and J by 5 bases, with 13 bases between the two germline ends. Per the germline V gene, CDR1 is SEHNR and CDR2 is FQNEAQ (reference sequence). The CDR3 extends over 13 amino acids. CDR3 amino acids: CASSPTRGDEQYF. The CDR3 DNA reads as TGTGCCAGCAGCCCAACGAGAGGAGACGAGCAGTACTTC.

The chain employs TRBV28 and TRBJ1-5; 7 bases are shared with TRBD1. Trimming cost V 4 bases and J 0 bases; bases outside gene matches: 3. From germline, CDR1 is MDHEN and CDR2 SYDVKM. The CDR3 length is 15 residues. The CDR3 reads CASSSAGGSNQPQHF. CDR3 nucleotide sequence: TGTGCCAGCAGTTCGGCAGGGGGTAGCAATCAGCCCCAGCATTTT.

The chain has TRBV6-5 and TRBJ2-7; D remains unclear. Trimming took 7 bases from V and 6 from J, leaving 22 bases between them. The CDR3 consists of 15 residues. CDR1 is MNHEY and CDR2 is SVGAGI in the germline V gene. The CDR3 DNA sequence: TGTGCCAGCAAACCCTCCTGGCAAGGAGCGATCGAGCAGTACTTC. It encodes CASKPSWQGAIEQYF.

This chain joins TRBV7-2 and TRBJ2-2; D ambiguous. V lost 5 bases and J 4 bases, leaving 17 bases between the germline ends. Germline lookup yields CDR1 SGHTA and CDR2 FQGNSA. The CDR3 totals 16 residues. The CDR3 DNA reads TGTGCCAGCAGCCCAAATGGTAGCCCGGCCACCGGGGAGCTGTTTTTT. Amino acids: CASSPNGSPATGELFF.

The sample holds a few counts of this clone. The V and J genes are TRBV4-3 and TRBJ2-1; 11 positions match TRBD2. Germline CDR1 and CDR2: LGHNA and YSLEER. CDR3 length equals 18 residues. Unmatched junction bases numbered 7, after V lost 0 bases and J lost 3 bases. CDR3 amino acids: CASSQDSPGTSGYNEQFF. In DNA form, the CDR3 reads TGCGCCAGCAGCCAAGATTCCCCCGGGACTAGCGGCTACAATGAGCAGTTCTTC.

This rearrangement joins TRBV13 to TRBJ2-1; D is possibly TRBD2 (5 bases). V was cut by 5 bases and J by 5 bases, with 10 bases left in between. CDR3 size: 13 residues. Germline V lookup: CDR1 PRHDT, CDR2 FYEKMQ (reference sequence). The CDR3 spells CASSPEVDNEQFF. The CDR3 DNA follows: TGTGCCAGCAGCCCGGAGGTGGACAATGAGCAGTTCTTC.

The V gene is TRBV4-2, the J gene TRBJ2-7, with 11 bases that match TRBD1. CDR1 and CDR2 from the germline V gene are LGHNA and YNFKEQ. With V trimmed by 1 base and J by 5 bases, 1 base remained unmatched. The CDR3 is made up of 14 amino acids. Written as DNA, the CDR3 is TGTGCCAGCAGCCAAGGGACAGGGGGCGACGAGCAGTACTTC. Its protein is CASSQGTGGDEQYF.

The chain has TRBV15 and TRBJ2-1; the D gene is possibly TRBD1 (5 bases). V lost 0 bases, J lost 6 bases, and 24 bases lay in between. Germline assignment: CDR1 LNHNV and CDR2 YYDKDF (reference sequence). CDR3 length: 19 residues. The CDR3 DNA reads TGTGCCACCAGCAGAGAAGGATCAGGGATCGTAGGCACGGGCAATGAGCAGTTCTTC. Residues: CATSREGSGIVGTGNEQFF.

The chain uses TRBV7-2 and TRBJ2-5; 9 bases agree with TRBD1. V gave up 2 bases and J gave up 5 bases; unmatched junction bases: 9. The CDR3 length is 16 residues. The germline V gene has CDR1 SGHTA and CDR2 FQGNSA. CDR3 bases: TGTGCCAGCAGCTTAATTCTTACAGGGGGCATGGAGACCCAGTACTTC. This gives the protein CASSLILTGGMETQYF.